Below are 4 T cell receptor beta chains sequenced from a single sample in a study of a mutant IDH1 vaccine in newly diagnosed glioma. Time point in this sample: week 5, during vaccination. Vaccinated patients received 300 ug of mutant IDH1 20-mer peptide per dose, with topical imiquimod. These receptors have no known antigen. Assay: immunoSEQ multiplex PCR; the TCRdb copy retains only in-frame clones and omits some. The sample lists about 58,000 clones; approximately 79% were seen once. The input for sequencing was PBMCs, taken from a glioma patient whose treatment included an IDH1 peptide vaccine. All receptors come from a woman between 45 and 65 years old with glioma.

The CDR3 DNA follows: TGTGCCATCAGAGTAACCGGGACAGGGGGCACTGAAGCTTTCTTT. Translating gives CAIRVTGTGGTEAFF. This sequence joins TRBV10-3 and TRBJ1-1, with TRBD1 identical over 11 bases. The CDR3 runs 15 residues. The junction had 7 bases not matched to a gene; V was cut back by 6 bases and J by 4 bases. CDR1 and CDR2 from the germline V gene are ENHRY and SYGVKD.

The chain combines TRBV10-3 with TRBJ2-7, with 12 bases that match TRBD1. V shed 6 bases and J 8 bases; nucleotides not matched to a gene: 11. The CDR3 extends over 15 amino acids. Germline-derived CDR1 and CDR2 are ENHRY and SYGVKD. The CDR3 reads CAIRNSGTGGDKQYF. CDR3 bases: TGTGCCATCAGAAACTCCGGGACAGGGGGCGATAAGCAGTACTTC.

The rearrangement links TRBV6-5 to TRBJ1-5; 7 bases align to TRBD1. CDR1 and CDR2 from the germline V gene are MNHEY and SVGAGI. J was trimmed by 9 bases and V by 3 bases; bases with no gene match: 5. This CDR3 has 13 amino acids. This chain's CDR3 is CASSYRQGSPQHF. Written as DNA, the CDR3 is TGTGCCAGCAGTTATCGACAGGGATCGCCCCAGCATTTT.

The rearrangement uses TRBV19 and TRBJ2-7; TRBD1 is a possible D gene (5 bases). V lost 5 bases and J 5 bases, leaving 13 bases between the germline ends. Germline values: CDR1 LNHDA, CDR2 SQIVND (reference sequence). The CDR3 consists of 13 residues. Written as DNA, the CDR3 is TGTGCCAGTAGTTACAGGTCCCAGGACGAGCAGTACTTC. This translates into CASSYRSQDEQYF.